This entry lists 17 T cell receptor beta chains sequenced from one sample in a study of cytomegalovirus exposure and HLA in healthy donors. Primers for the PCR totalled 60 Vbeta and 13 Jbeta. The repertoire was sequenced with immunoSEQ multiplex PCR; TCRdb's copy has only in-frame clones and lacks some. The sample shows roughly 98,000 clones, roughly 74% of them seen only once. Sequenced sample: PBMCs. The receptors were sampled from a female donor in good health and CMV-seropositive.

This chain joins TRBV7-2 and TRBJ1-5; no definite D call. V shed 7 bases and J shed 1 base, with 11 bases lying between them. This CDR3 has 14 residues. Germline V gene lookup returns CDR1 SGHTA and CDR2 FQGNSA. CDR3 bases: TGTGCCAGCACCCCGGAGGGAAGCAATCAGCCCCAGCATTTT. Protein: CASTPEGSNQPQHF.

The chain couples TRBV10-3 to TRBJ2-7; 9 bases are a match to TRBD1. The germline V gene has CDR1 ENHRY and CDR2 SYGVKD. CDR3 length: 14 residues. V trimming: 4 bases; J trimming: 3 bases; junction bases outside the gene matches: 4. The CDR3 bases are TGTGCCATCAGTGTCCGGGACAGGGACTACGAGCAGTACTTC. Translated, it gives CAISVRDRDYEQYF.

This chain uses TRBV7-2 with TRBJ2-7; TRBD2 matches at 8 bases. V was pared by 3 bases and J by 6 bases, with 7 bases of the junction left unmatched. The length of the CDR3 is 14 residues. Germline lookup yields CDR1 SGHTA and CDR2 FQGNSA. The CDR3 region has the DNA TGTGCCAGCAGCTTTTGGAGCGGGGGAAGCGAGCAGTACTTC. Translation: CASSFWSGGSEQYF.

V usage is TRBV5-4 and J usage is TRBJ1-1; D is unresolved. This CDR3 spans 12 amino acids. V shed 2 bases and J shed 7 bases, with 9 bases lying between them. The germline gives CDR1 SGHNT, CDR2 YYREEE (reference sequence). Here the CDR3 reads CASSLPPGEAFF. The CDR3 DNA is TGTGCCAGCAGCTTACCCCCGGGTGAAGCTTTCTTT.

The chain joins TRBV5-1 to TRBJ2-5; 8 bases map to TRBD1. The J segment lost 4 bases and the V segment lost 2 bases, leaving 4 bases of the junction unmatched. The CDR3 loop spans 14 amino acids. The germline V gene has CDR1 SGHRS and CDR2 YFSETQ. DNA of the CDR3: TGCGCCAGCAGCTTCGGGACAGGCGGAGAGACCCAGTACTTC. It encodes CASSFGTGGETQYF.

The chain combines TRBV10-3 with TRBJ2-7; 8 nucleotides match TRBD1. Germline V CDR1 and CDR2: ENHRY, SYGVKD. V was pared by 2 bases and J by 2 bases, with 11 bases of the junction left unmatched. The CDR3 runs to 17 residues. CDR3 in DNA: TGTGCCATCAGTGAGGGACAGGGAATCACCTGGCCCTACGAGCAGTACTTC. It is translated as CAISEGQGITWPYEQYF.

This clone was recorded once. The chain is built from TRBV7-2 and TRBJ2-1; TRBD2 matches at 8 bases. The CDR3 spans 16 residues. Losses at the gene ends were 1 base for V and 1 base for J; bases not matched to a gene: 3. CDR1 and CDR2 from the germline V gene are SGHTA and FQGNSA. CDR3 region: CASSLGAGVSYNEQFF. In DNA form, the CDR3 reads TGTGCCAGCAGCTTAGGAGCGGGAGTATCCTACAATGAGCAGTTCTTC.

The chain links TRBV7-2 to TRBJ2-2; D remains unclear. The CDR3 spans 14 residues. V was clipped by 1 base and J by 2 bases, with 5 bases between them. Looked up from germline, CDR1 is SGHTA and CDR2 is FQGNSA. The CDR3 sequence: CASSLDGNTGELFF. In DNA, the CDR3 is TGTGCCAGCAGCTTAGACGGTAACACCGGGGAGCTGTTTTTT.

The chain employs TRBV5-4 and TRBJ1-2; D uncertain. V lost 0 bases to trimming and J lost 3 bases, with 9 bases between them. The CDR3 runs to 14 residues. The V gene's germline CDR1 is SGHNT and CDR2 YYREEE (reference sequence). The CDR3 bases are TGTGCCAGCAGCTTGGGCCAACAACACTATGGCTACACCTTC. Translation: CASSLGQQHYGYTF.

The chain is built from TRBV6-5 and TRBJ2-7; 8 bases line up with TRBD1. The V and J ends lost 5 bases and 5 bases, in that order; junction bases with no gene match: 11. The CDR3 is made up of 15 amino acids. Germline CDR1 and CDR2: MNHEY and SVGAGI. CDR3 in amino acids: CASSPFGTGKDEQYF. The CDR3 DNA reads as TGTGCCAGCAGTCCCTTTGGGACAGGAAAGGACGAGCAGTACTTC.

This clone was seen a handful of times. This rearrangement joins TRBV5-1 to TRBJ2-2, with TRBD1 matching over 10 bases. Germline V lookup: CDR1 SGHRS, CDR2 YFSETQ. This CDR3 has 14 amino acids. With 6 bases clipped from V and 5 bases from J, the junction kept 4 bases outside the gene matches. The CDR3 region is CASNRQGATGELFF. The CDR3 bases are TGCGCCAGCAACAGACAGGGGGCGACCGGGGAGCTGTTTTTT. Complete variable domain (other parts from reference TRBV5-1 and TRBJ2-2): KAGVTQTPRYLIKTRGQQVTLSCSPISGHRSVSWYQQTPGQGLQFLFEYFSETQRNKGNFPGRFSGRQFSNSRSEMNVSTLELGDSALYLCASNRQGATGELFFGEGSRLTVL.

This clone was counted a single time. The chain joins TRBV29-1 to TRBJ1-3; no clear D. CDR1 and CDR2 from the germline V gene are SQVTM and ANQGSEA. V was pared by 6 bases and J by 4 bases, with 16 bases between. This CDR3 is built from 14 residues. Here the CDR3 DNA reads TGCAGCGTACCTGTTGAGGGAGTCGGAAACACCATATATTTT. This codes for CSVPVEGVGNTIYF.

This chain joins TRBV9 and TRBJ1-2; D is ambiguous. The CDR3 sequence is 13 residues long. Looked up from germline, CDR1 is SGDLS and CDR2 is YYNGEE. V was cut by 2 bases and J by 3 bases, with 8 bases left in between. The CDR3 sequence is CASSVGQHYGYTF. The CDR3 region has the DNA TGTGCCAGCAGCGTTGGGCAGCACTATGGCTACACCTTC.

V gene TRBV6-1 combines with J gene TRBJ2-5, with D possibly TRBD1 on 6 matching bases. The V gene's germline CDR1 is MNHNS and CDR2 SASEGT. This CDR3 comprises 14 residues. Trimming shortened V by 6 bases and J by 1 base, and 12 bases separated the two germline ends. CDR3 in amino acids: CASRVGQTQETQYF. CDR3 coding DNA: TGTGCCAGCAGGGTTGGACAGACCCAAGAGACCCAGTACTTC.

The V gene is TRBV5-1, the J gene TRBJ1-2, with 9 positions matching TRBD1. V was pared by 4 bases and J by 6 bases, with 7 bases of the junction left unmatched. Germline CDR1 and CDR2: SGHRS and YFSETQ. The CDR3 is 14 residues long. CDR3 nucleotides: TGCGCCAGCAGCCTATCGACAGGGGGGGATGGCTACACCTTC. It specifies CASSLSTGGDGYTF.

Turning to this clone: Other nucleotide sequences from this sample produce the same CDR3. The gene calls are TRBV28 and TRBJ1-2; TRBD1 agrees at 9 bases. This CDR3 region has 14 residues. CDR1 MDHEN and CDR2 SYDVKM come from the germline V gene. The junction had 7 bases not matched to a gene; V was cut back by 5 bases and J by 6 bases. The CDR3 protein is CASSLRQGGNGYTF. The DNA for the CDR3 is TGTGCCAGCAGTCTTCGACAGGGGGGGAATGGCTACACCTTC.

The rearrangement joins TRBV30 to TRBJ1-4; 9 positions match TRBD1. Germline V gene sequence: CDR1 GTSNPN, CDR2 SVGIG (reference sequence). The CDR3 covers 16 residues. V shed 6 bases and J 2 bases; nucleotides not matched to a gene: 10. The CDR3 loop reads CACSSGTGSTNEKLFF. The CDR3 nucleotides read TGTGCCTGCTCTTCCGGGACAGGGTCCACTAATGAAAAACTGTTTTTT.